This T cell receptor (beta chain) derives from a study of T cells in Graves' hyperthyroidism and ophthalmopathy. Whole-study findings and limits: Blood also carried most thyroid clonotypes expanded above 0.001.

V dropped 7 bases and J dropped 5 bases, with 15 bases sitting between them. The CDR3 has 15 amino acids. Germline V gives CDR1 MNHEY, CDR2 SVGAGI. The source material, RNA transcripts, was used to amplify TCR beta CDR3 regions. The primer set for the first-round RT-PCR of the TCR CDR3 was HTBI. TCRdb reanalysed the multiplex PCR reads using MiXCR and keeps one entry per CDR3 protein. Among around 800,000 distinct CDR3 sequences listed, 35% to 45% were seen once. This clonotype was observed once. Its specificity is unknown. Hyperthyroidism, newly diagnosed and lasting under 2 months, affected patients aged 18 to 65. Diagnostic decisions used clinical symptoms, serum thyroxine and TRAb, thyroid ultrasound and orbital computed tomography.

This TCR was recovered from a young man with Graves' hyperthyroidism. What was sequenced was blood. The chain couples TRBV6-5 to TRBJ1-6, with D possibly being TRBD1 (5 bases). CDR3 bases: TGTGCCAGCATCCCCTCCGCAGGGAATAATTCACCCCTCCACTTT. It specifies CASIPSAGNNSPLHF.